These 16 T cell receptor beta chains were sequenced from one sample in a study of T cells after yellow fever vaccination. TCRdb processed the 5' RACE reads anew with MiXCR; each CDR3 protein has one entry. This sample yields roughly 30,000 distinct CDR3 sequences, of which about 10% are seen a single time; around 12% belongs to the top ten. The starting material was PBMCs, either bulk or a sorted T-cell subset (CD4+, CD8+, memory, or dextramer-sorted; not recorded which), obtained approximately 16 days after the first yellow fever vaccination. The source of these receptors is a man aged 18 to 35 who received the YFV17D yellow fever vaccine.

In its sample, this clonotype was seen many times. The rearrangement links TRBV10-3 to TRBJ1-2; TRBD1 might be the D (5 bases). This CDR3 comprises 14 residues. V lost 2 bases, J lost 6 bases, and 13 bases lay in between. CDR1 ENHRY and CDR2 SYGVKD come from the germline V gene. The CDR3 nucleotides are TGTGCCATCAGTGAGGCAGGGCCATTGAATGGCTACACCTTC. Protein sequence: CAISEAGPLNGYTF.

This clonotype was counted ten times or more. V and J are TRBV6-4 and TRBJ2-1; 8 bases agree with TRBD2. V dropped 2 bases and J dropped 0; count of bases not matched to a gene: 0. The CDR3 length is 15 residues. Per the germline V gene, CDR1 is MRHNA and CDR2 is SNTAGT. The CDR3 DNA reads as TGTGCCAGCAGTGACACTAGCGGCTCCTACAATGAGCAGTTCTTC. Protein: CASSDTSGSYNEQFF.

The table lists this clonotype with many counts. This chain's CDR3 is CASSERGTDYGYTF. DNA of the CDR3: TGTGCCAGCAGTGAACGGGGTACAGACTATGGCTACACCTTC. The genes are TRBV2 and TRBJ1-2; D is uncertain. Looked up from germline, CDR1 is SNHLY and CDR2 is FYNNEI. CDR3 length equals 14 residues. V was pared by 2 bases and J by 3 bases, with 10 bases between. The full variable domain, in which reference TRBV2 and TRBJ1-2 provide the parts outside the CDR3, is EPEVTQTPSHQVTQMGQEVILRCVPISNHLYFYWYRQILGQKVEFLVSFYNNEISEKSEIFDDQFSVERPDGSNFTLKIRSTKLEDSAMYFCASSERGTDYGYTFGSGTRLTVV.

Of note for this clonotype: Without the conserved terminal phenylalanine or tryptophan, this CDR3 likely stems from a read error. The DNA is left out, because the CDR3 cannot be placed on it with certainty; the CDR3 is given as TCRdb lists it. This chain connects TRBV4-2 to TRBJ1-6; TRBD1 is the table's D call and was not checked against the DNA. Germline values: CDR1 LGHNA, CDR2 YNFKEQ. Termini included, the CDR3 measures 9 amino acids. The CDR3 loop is CASSQAQGV.

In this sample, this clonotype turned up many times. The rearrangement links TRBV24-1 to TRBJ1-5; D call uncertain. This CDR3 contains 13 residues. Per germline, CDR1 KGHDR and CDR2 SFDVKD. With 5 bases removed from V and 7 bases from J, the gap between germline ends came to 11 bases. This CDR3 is CATSGSGEQPQHF. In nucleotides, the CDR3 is TGTGCCACCAGTGGTAGCGGGGAACAGCCCCAGCATTTT.

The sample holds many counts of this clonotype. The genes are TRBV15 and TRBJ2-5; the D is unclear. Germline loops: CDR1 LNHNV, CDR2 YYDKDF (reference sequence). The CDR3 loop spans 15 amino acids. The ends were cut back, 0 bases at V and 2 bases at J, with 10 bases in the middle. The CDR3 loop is CATSRDPLPQETQYF. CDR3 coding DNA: TGTGCCACCAGCAGAGATCCGTTACCTCAAGAGACCCAGTACTTC.

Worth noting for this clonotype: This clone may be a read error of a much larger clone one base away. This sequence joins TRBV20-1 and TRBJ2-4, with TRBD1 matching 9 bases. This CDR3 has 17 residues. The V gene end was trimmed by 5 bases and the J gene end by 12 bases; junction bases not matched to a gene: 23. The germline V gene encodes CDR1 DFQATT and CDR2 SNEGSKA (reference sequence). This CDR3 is CSAGIVGRTGATSPQYF. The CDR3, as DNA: TGCAGTGCTGGAATTGTGGGAAGGACAGGGGCAACCTCACCTCAGTACTTC.

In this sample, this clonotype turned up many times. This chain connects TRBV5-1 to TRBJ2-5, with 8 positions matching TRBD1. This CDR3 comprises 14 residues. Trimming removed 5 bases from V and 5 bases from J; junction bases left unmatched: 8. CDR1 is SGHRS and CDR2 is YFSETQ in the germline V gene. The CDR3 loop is CASRQAGGAETQYF. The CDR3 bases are TGCGCCAGCAGACAAGCAGGGGGCGCGGAGACCCAGTACTTC.

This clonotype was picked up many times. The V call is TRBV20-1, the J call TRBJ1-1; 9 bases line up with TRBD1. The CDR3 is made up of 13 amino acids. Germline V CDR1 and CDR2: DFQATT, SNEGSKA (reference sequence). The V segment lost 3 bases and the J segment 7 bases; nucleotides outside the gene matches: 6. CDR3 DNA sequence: TGCAGTGCTAGTGACAGGGGGAGGCTTGAAGCTTTCTTT. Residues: CSASDRGRLEAFF.

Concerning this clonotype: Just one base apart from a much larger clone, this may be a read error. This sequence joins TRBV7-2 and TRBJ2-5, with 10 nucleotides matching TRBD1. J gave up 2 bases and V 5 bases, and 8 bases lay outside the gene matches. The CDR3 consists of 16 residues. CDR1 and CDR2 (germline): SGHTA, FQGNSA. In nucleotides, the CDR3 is TGTGCCAGCAGCCATCTGACAGGGGGCAGGCAAGAGACCCAGTACTTC. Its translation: CASSHLTGGRQETQYF.

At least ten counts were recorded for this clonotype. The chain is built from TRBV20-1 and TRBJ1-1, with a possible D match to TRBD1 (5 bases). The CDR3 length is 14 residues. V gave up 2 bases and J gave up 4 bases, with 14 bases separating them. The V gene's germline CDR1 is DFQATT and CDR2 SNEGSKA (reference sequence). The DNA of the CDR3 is TGCAGTGCTAGACGGCGGGGCCCGAGCACTGAAGCTTTCTTT. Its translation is CSARRRGPSTEAFF.

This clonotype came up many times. For the CDR3, the DNA is TGCAGTGCTAGAGATCTGGTCTTAACAGATACGCAGTATTTT. Its protein is CSARDLVLTDTQYF. The rearrangement uses TRBV20-1 and TRBJ2-3; the D is unclear. Germline-derived CDR1 and CDR2 are DFQATT and SNEGSKA (reference sequence). V lost 0 bases, J lost 3 bases, and 10 bases lay in between. The CDR3 runs to 14 residues.

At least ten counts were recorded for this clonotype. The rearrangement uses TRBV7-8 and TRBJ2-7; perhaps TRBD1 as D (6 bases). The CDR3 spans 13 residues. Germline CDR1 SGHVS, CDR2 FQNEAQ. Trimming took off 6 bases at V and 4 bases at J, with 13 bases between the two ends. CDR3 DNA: TGTGCCAGCAGTTGGGACACTTTATACGAGCAGTACGTC. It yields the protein CASSWDTLYEQYV.

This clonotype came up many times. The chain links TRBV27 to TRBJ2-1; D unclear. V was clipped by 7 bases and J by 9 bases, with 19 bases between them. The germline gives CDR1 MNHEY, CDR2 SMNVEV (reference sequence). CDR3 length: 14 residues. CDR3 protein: CASILGQAKGEQFF. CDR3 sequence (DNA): TGTGCCAGCATACTTGGGCAGGCTAAGGGTGAGCAGTTCTTC.

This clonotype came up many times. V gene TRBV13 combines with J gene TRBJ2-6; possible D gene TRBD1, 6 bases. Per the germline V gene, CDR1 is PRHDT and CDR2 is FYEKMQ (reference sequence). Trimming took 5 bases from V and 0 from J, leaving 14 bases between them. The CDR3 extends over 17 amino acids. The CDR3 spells CASSPRWDTSGANVLTF. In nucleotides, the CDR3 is TGTGCCAGCAGCCCTCGTTGGGACACCTCTGGGGCCAACGTCCTGACTTTC.

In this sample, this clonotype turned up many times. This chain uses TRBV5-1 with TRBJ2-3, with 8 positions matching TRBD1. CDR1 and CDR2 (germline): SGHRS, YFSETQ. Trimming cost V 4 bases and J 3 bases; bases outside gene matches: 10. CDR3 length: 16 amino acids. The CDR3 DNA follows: TGCGCCAGCAGCCGAACGACAGGGGTTGTGACAGATACGCAGTATTTT. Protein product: CASSRTTGVVTDTQYF.